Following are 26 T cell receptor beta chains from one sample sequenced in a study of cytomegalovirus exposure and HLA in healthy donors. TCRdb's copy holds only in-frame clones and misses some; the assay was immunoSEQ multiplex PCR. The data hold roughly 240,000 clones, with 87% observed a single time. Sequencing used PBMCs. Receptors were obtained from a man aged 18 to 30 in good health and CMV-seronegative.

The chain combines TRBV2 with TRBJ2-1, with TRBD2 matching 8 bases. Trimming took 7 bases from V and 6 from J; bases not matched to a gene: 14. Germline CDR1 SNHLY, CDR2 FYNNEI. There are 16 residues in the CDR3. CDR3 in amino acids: CASIRTSRGTGNEQFF. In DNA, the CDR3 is TGTGCCAGCATTCGGACTAGCCGGGGGACCGGCAATGAGCAGTTCTTC.

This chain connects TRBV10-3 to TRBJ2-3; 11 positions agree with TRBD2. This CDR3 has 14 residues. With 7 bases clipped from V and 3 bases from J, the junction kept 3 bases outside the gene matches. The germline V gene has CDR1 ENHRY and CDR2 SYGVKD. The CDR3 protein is CAITRTSGTDTQYF. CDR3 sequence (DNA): TGTGCCATCACCAGGACTAGCGGGACAGATACGCAGTATTTT.

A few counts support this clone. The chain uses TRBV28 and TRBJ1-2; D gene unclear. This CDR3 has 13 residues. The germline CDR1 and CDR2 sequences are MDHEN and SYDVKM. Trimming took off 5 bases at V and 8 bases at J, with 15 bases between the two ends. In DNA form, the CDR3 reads TGTGCCAGCAGTCGAGGCCGGGTTCTGGGCTACACCTTC. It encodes CASSRGRVLGYTF.

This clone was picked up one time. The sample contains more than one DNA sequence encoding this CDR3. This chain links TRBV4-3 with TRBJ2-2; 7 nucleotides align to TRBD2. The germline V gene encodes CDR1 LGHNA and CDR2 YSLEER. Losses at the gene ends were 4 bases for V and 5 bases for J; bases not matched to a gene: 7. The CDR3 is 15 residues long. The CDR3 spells CASSPSWGGTGELFF. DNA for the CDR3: TGCGCCAGCAGCCCCTCTTGGGGGGGAACCGGGGAGCTGTTTTTT.

This CDR3 is CASSLAGTGSQEQYF. The CDR3 DNA follows: TGTGCCAGCAGCTTAGCCGGGACAGGGAGTCAAGAGCAGTACTTC. The rearrangement uses TRBV7-2 and TRBJ2-7; 9 bases are shared with TRBD1. Unmatched junction bases numbered 7, after V lost 0 bases and J lost 7 bases. This CDR3 is 15 amino acids long. Looked up from germline, CDR1 is SGHTA and CDR2 is FQGNSA.

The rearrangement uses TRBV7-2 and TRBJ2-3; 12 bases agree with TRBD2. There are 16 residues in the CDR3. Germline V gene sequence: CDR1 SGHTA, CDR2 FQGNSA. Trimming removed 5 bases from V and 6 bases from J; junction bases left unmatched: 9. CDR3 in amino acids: CASSPTSGSFVDTQYF. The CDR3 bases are TGTGCCAGCAGCCCGACTAGCGGGAGTTTTGTGGATACGCAGTATTTT.

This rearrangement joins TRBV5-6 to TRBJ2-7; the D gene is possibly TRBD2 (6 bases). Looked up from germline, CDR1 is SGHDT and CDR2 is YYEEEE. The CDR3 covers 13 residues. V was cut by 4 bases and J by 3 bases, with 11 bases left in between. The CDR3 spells CASSRGGFYEQYF. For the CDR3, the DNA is TGTGCCAGCAGCCGTGGGGGGTTCTACGAGCAGTACTTC.

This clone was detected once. CDR3 sequence (DNA): TGCGCCAGCAGCCAAGTTGGGGACTTGAACACTGAAGCTTTCTTT. This encodes CASSQVGDLNTEAFF. The gene calls are TRBV4-1 and TRBJ1-1; TRBD1 is a possible D gene (5 bases). Germline lookup yields CDR1 MGHRA and CDR2 YSYEKL. This CDR3 region has 15 residues. Trimming pared 1 base from V and 0 bases from J, leaving 9 bases between.

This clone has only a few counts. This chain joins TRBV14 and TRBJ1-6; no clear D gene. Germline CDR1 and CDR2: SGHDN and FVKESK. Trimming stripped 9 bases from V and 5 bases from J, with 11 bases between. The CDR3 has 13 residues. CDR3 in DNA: TGTGCCAGTACGACATCCCATAATTCACCCCTCCACTTT. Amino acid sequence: CASTTSHNSPLHF.

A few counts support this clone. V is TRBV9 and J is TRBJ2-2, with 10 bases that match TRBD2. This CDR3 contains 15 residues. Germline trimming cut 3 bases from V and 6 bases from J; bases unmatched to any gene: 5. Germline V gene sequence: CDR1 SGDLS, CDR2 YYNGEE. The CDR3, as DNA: TGTGCCAGCAGCGCCCGGACTAGCGGCGCCGGGGAGCTGTTTTTT. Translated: CASSARTSGAGELFF.

Here the CDR3 reads CASRTPVGGTQYF. CDR3 DNA sequence: TGTGCCAGCAGGACCCCGGTCGGGGGTACGCAGTATTTT. The rearrangement joins TRBV28 to TRBJ2-3; TRBD2 might be the D (6 bases). V was trimmed by 6 bases and J by 8 bases, leaving 15 bases between them. The CDR3 is 13 residues long. Per the germline V gene, CDR1 is MDHEN and CDR2 is SYDVKM. Supplemented by reference TRBV28 and TRBJ2-3, the full variable domain reads DVKVTQSSRYLVKRTGEKVFLECVQDMDHENMFWYRQDPGLGLRLIYFSYDVKMKEKGDIPEGYSVSREKKERFSLILESASTNQTSMYLCASRTPVGGTQYFGPGTRLTVL.

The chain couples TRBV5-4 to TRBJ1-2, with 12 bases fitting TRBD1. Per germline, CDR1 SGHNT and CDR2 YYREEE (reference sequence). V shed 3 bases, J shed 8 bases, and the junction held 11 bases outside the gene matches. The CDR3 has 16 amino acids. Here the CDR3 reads CASSSPGTGGAEGYTF. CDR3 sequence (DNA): TGTGCCAGCAGCTCTCCCGGGACAGGGGGCGCAGAAGGCTACACCTTC.

CDR3 nucleotide sequence: TGTGCCAGCAGACTCGTGGGACAGTCCTACGAGCAGTACTTC. It yields the protein CASRLVGQSYEQYF. The chain has TRBV6-6 and TRBJ2-7; 7 nucleotides align to TRBD1. This CDR3 contains 14 residues. V trimming: 6 bases; J trimming: 1 base; junction bases outside the gene matches: 6. The germline V gene encodes CDR1 MNHNY and CDR2 SVGAGI (reference sequence).

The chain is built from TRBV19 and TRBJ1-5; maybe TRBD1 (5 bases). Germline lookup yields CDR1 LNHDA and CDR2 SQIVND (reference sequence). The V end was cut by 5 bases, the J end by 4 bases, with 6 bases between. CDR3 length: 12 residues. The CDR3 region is CASSDRNQPQHF. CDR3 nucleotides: TGTGCCAGTAGTGACAGAAATCAGCCCCAGCATTTT.

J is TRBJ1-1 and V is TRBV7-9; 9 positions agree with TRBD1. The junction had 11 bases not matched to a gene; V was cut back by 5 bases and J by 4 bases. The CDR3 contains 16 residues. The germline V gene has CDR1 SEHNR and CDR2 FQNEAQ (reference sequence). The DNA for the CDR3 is TGTGCCAGCAGCCCCCTTCGGACAGGGGCGGGCACTGAAGCTTTCTTT. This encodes CASSPLRTGAGTEAFF.

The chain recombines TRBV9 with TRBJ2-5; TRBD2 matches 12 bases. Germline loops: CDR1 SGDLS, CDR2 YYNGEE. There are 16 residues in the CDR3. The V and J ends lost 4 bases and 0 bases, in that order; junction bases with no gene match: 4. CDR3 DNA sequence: TGTGCCAGCAGCCCCCGGACTAGCGGGGACCAAGAGACCCAGTACTTC. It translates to CASSPRTSGDQETQYF.

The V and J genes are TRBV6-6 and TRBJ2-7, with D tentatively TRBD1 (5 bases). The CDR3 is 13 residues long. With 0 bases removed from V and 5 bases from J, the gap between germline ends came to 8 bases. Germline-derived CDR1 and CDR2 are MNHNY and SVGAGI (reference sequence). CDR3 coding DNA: TGTGCCAGCAGTTACTCCACAGGCCACGAGCAGTACTTC. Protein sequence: CASSYSTGHEQYF.

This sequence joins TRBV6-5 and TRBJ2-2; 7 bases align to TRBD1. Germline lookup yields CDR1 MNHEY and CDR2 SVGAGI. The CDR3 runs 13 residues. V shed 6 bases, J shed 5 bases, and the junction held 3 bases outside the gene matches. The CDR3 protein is CASRNRGTGELFF. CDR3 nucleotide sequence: TGTGCCAGCAGAAACAGGGGAACCGGGGAGCTGTTTTTT.

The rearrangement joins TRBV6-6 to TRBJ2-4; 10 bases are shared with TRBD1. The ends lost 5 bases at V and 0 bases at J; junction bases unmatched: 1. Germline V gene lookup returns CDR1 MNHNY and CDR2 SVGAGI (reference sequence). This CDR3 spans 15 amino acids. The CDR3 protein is CASSRDRGAKNIQYF. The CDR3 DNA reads TGTGCCAGCAGTAGGGACAGGGGAGCCAAAAACATTCAGTACTTC.

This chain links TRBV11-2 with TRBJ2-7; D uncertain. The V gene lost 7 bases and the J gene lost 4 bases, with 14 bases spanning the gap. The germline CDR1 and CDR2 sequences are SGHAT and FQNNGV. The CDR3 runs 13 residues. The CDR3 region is CASKKNSNYEQYF. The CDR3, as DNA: TGTGCCAGCAAAAAAAACAGCAATTACGAGCAGTACTTC.

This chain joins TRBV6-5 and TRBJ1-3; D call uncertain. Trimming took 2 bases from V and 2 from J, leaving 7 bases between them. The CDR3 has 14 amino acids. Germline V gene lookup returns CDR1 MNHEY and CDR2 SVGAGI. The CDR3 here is CASSYTTTGNTIYF. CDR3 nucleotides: TGTGCCAGCAGTTACACGACTACTGGAAACACCATATATTTT.

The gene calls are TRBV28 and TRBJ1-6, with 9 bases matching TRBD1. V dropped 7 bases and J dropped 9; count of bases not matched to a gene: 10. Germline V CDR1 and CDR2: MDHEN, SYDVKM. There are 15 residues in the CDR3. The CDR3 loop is CASITGQGLSSPLHF. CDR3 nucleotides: TGTGCCAGCATCACCGGACAGGGGTTATCTTCACCCCTCCACTTT.

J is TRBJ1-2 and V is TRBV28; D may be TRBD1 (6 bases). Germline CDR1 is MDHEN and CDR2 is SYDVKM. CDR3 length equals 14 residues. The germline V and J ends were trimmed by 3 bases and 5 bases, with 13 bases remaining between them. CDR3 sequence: CASSLGARGYGYTF. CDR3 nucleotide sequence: TGTGCCAGCAGTTTGGGGGCCAGGGGATATGGCTACACCTTC.

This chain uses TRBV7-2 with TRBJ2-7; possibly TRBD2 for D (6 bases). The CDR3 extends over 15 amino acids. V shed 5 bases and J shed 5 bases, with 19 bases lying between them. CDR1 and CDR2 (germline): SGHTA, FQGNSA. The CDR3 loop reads CASSLGGTPGDEQYF. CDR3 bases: TGTGCCAGCAGCCTTGGAGGGACCCCAGGCGACGAGCAGTACTTC. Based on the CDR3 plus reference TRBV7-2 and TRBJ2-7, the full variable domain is GAGVSQSPSNKVTEKGKDVELRCDPISGHTALYWYRQSLGQGLEFLIYFQGNSAPDKSGLPSDRFSAERTGGSVSTLTIQRTQQEDSAVYLCASSLGGTPGDEQYFGPGTRLTVT.

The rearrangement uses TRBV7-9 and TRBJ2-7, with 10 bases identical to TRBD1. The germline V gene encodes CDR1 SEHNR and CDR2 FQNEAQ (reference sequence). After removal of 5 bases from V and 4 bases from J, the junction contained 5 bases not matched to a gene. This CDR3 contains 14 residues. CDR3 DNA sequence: TGTGCCAGCAGCGACAGGGGGCGCGGGTACGAGCAGTACTTC. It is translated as CASSDRGRGYEQYF.

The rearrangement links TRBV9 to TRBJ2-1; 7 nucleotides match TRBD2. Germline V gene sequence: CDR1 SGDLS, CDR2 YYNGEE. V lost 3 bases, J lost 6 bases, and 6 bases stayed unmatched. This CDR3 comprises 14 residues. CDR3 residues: CASSDTGTTNEQFF. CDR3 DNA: TGTGCCAGCAGCGACACCGGGACTACCAATGAGCAGTTCTTC.